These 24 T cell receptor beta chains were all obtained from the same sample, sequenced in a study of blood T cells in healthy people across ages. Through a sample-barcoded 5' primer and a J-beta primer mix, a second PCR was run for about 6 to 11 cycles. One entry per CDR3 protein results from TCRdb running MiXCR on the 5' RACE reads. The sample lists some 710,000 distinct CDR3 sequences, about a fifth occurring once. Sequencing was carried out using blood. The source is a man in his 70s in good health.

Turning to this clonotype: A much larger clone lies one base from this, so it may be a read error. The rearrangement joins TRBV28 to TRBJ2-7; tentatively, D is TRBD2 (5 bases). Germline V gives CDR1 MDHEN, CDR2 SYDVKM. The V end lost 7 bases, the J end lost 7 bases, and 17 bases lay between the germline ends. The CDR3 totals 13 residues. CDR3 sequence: CASIPSGYNEQYF. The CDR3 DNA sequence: TGTGCCAGCATTCCCAGCGGCTACAATGAGCAGTACTTC.

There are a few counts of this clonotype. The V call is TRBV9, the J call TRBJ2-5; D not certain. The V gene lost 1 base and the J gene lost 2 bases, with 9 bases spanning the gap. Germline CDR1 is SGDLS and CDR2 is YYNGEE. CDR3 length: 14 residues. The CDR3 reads CASSVPLGQETQYF. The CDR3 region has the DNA TGTGCCAGCAGCGTACCATTAGGGCAAGAGACCCAGTACTTC.

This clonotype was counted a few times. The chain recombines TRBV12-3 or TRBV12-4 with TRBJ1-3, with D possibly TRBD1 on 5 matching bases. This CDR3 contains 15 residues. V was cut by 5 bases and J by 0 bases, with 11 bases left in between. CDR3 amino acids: CASSAGPLSGNTIYF. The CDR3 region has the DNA TGTGCCAGCAGTGCGGGACCGCTCTCTGGAAACACCATATATTTT.

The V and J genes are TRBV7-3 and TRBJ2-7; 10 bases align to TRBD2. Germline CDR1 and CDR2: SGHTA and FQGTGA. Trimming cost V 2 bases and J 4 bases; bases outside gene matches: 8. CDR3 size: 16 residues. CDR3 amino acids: CASSLGLAGVSYEQYV. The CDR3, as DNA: TGTGCCAGCAGCTTAGGGCTAGCGGGAGTATCTTACGAGCAGTACGTC.

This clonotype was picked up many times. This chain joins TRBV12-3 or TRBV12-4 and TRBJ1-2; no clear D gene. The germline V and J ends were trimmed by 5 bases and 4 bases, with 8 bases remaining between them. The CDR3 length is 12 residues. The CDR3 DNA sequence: TGTGCCAGCAGTGCCAGTAGCTATGGCTACACCTTC. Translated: CASSASSYGYTF.

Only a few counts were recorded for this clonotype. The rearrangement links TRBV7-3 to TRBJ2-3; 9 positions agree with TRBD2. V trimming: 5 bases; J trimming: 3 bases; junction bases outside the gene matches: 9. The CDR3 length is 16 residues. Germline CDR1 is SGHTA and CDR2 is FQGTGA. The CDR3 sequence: CASSPTGGRATDTQYF. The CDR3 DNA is TGTGCCAGCAGCCCTACAGGCGGGAGGGCGACAGATACGCAGTATTTT.

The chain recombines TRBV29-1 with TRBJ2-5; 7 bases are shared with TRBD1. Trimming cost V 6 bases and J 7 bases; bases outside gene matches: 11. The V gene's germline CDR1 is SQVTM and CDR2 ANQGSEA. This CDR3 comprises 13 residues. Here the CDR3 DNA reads TGCAGCGTGAGGGGGCTTGGGCCGTGGACCCAGTACTTC. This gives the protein CSVRGLGPWTQYF.

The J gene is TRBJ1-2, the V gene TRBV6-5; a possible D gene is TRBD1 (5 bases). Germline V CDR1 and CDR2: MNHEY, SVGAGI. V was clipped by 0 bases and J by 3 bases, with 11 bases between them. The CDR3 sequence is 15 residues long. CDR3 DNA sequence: TGTGCCAGCAGTTACTCCAAGGGGAGGGACTATGGCTACACCTTC. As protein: CASSYSKGRDYGYTF.

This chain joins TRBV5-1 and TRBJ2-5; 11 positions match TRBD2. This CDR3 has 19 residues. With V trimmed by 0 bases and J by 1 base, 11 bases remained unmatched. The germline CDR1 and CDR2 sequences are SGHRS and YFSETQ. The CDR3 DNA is TGCGCCAGCAGCTTGGAGGCTAGCGGGGGGCTCGGAACCCAAGAGACCCAGTACTTC. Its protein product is CASSLEASGGLGTQETQYF.

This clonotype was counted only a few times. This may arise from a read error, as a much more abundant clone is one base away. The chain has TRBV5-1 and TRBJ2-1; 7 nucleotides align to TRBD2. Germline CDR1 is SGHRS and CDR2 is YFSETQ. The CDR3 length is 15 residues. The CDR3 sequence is CAGSLAAGANNEQFF. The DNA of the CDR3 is TGCGCCGGCAGCTTGGCGGCGGGAGCCAACAATGAGCAGTTCTTC. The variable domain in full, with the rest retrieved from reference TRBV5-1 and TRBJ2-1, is KAGVTQTPRYLIKTRGQQVTLSCSPISGHRSVSWYQQTPGQGLQFLFEYFSETQRNKGNFPGRFSGRQFSNSRSEMNVSTLELGDSALYLCAGSLAAGANNEQFFGPGTRLTVL.

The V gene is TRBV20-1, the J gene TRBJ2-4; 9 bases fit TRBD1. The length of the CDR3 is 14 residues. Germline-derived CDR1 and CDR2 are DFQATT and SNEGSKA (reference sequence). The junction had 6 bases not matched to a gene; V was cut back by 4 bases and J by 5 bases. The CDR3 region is CSATPGQGQNIQYF. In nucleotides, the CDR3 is TGCAGTGCTACGCCGGGACAGGGCCAAAACATTCAGTACTTC.

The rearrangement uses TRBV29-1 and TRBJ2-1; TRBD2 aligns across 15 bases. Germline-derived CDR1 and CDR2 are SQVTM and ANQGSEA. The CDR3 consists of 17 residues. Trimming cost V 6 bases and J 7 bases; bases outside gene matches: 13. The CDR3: CSVRIGLAGGSWNEQFF. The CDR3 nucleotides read TGCAGCGTCAGAATCGGACTAGCGGGGGGGTCTTGGAATGAGCAGTTCTTC.

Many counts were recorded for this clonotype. In nucleotides, the CDR3 is TGTGCCAGCAGCTTAGTCGAGGATACGCAGTATTTT. Amino acids: CASSLVEDTQYF. The chain combines TRBV7-6 with TRBJ2-3; D is ambiguous. The CDR3 runs 12 residues. Trimming removed 1 base at V and 6 bases at J, with 5 bases between. CDR1 is SGHVS and CDR2 is FNYEAQ in the germline V gene.

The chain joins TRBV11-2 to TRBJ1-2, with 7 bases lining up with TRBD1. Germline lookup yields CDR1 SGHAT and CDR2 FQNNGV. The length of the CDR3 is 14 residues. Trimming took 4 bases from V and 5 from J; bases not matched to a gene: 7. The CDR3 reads CASSSPRGGYGYTF. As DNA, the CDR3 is TGTGCCAGCAGCTCCCCCAGGGGGGGATATGGCTACACCTTC. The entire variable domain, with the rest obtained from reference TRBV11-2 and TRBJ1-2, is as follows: EAGVAQSPRYKIIEKRQSVAFWCNPISGHATLYWYQQILGQGPKLLIQFQNNGVVDDSQLPKDRFSAERLKGVDSTLKIQPAKLEDSAVYLCASSSPRGGYGYTFGSGTRLTVV.

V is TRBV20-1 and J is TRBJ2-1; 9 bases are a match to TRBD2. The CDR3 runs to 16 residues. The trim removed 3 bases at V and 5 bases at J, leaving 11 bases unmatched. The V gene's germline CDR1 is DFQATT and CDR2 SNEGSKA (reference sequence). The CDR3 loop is CSASFTGTSIDNEQFF. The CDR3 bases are TGCAGTGCTAGCTTCACCGGGACTAGCATTGACAATGAGCAGTTCTTC.

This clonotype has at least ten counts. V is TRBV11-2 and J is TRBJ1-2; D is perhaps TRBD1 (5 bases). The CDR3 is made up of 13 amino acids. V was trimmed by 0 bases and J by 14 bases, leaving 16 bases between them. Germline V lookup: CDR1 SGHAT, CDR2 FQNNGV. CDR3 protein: CASSLDWTAGSTF. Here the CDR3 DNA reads TGTGCCAGCAGCTTAGATTGGACGGCAGGGAGTACCTTC.

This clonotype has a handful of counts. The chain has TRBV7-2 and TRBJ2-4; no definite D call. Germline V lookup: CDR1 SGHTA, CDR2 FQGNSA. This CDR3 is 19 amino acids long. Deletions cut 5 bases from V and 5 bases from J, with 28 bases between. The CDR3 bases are TGTGCCAGCAGCCTAGGGTGGGGTTCGGGCTGGGTTATCCAAAACATTCAGTACTTC. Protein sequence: CASSLGWGSGWVIQNIQYF.

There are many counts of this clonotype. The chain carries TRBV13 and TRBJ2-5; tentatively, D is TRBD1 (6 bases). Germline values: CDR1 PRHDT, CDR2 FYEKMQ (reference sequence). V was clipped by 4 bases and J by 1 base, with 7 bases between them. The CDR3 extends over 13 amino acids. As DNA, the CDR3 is TGTGCCAGCAGCTGGACAGCCCAAGAGACCCAGTACTTC. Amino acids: CASSWTAQETQYF.

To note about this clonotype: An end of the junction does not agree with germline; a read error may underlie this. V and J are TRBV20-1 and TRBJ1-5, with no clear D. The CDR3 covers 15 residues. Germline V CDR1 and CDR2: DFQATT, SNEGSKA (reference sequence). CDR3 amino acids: CSARGLQFVNRPQHF. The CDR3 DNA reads TGCAGTGCTAGAGGCTTACAATTTGTAAATCGGCCCCAGCATTTT.

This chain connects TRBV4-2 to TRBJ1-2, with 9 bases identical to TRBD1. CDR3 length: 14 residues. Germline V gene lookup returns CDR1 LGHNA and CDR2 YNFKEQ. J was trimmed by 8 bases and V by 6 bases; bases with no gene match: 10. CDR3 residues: CASRKPGQGSGYTF. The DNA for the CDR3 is TGTGCCAGCAGAAAGCCGGGACAGGGTAGCGGCTACACCTTC.

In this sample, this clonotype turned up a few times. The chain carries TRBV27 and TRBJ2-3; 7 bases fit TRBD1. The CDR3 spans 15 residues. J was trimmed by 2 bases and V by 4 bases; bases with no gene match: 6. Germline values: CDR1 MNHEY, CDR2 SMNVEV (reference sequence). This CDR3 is CASSSFTGATDTQYF. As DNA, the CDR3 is TGTGCCAGCAGTTCATTTACAGGGGCCACAGATACGCAGTATTTT.

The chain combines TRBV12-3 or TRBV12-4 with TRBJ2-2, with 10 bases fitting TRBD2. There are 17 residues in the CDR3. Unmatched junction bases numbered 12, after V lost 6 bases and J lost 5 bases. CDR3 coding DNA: TGTGCCAGCAGCTTGGGGCTAGCGGGGGTAAAGACCGGGGAGCTGTTTTTT. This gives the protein CASSLGLAGVKTGELFF.

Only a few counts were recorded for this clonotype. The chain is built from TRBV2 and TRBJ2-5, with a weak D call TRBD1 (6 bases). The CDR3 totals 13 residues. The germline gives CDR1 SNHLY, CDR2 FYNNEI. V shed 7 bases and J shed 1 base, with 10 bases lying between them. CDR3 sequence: CASIWTVQETQYF. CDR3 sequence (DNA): TGTGCCAGCATCTGGACAGTCCAAGAGACCCAGTACTTC.

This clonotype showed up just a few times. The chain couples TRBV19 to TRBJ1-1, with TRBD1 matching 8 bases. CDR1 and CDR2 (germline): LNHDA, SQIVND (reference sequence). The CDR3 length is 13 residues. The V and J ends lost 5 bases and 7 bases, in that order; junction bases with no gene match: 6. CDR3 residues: CASSQGAPNEAFF. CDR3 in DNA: TGTGCCAGTAGTCAGGGGGCCCCCAATGAAGCTTTCTTT.